The following is a T cell receptor (beta chain) sequence with its context. J was trimmed by 7 bases and V by 3 bases; bases with no gene match: 9. CDR1 is SGDLS, CDR2 YYNGEE, per germline. This CDR3 comprises 15 residues. This specimen belongs to a study of cytomegalovirus exposure and HLA in healthy donors. PCR employed 60 Vbeta and 13 Jbeta primers. Using immunoSEQ multiplex PCR, the repertoire was profiled, and TCRdb retains in-frame clones only, with some absent. Found here are roughly 120,000 clones, around 86% of them singletons; the top ten hold less than 2.5%. The V gene is TRBV9, the J gene TRBJ1-2; 10 positions agree with TRBD1. The sequence was collected from a woman in her twenties or thirties in good health and CMV-seronegative. The source material was PBMCs. DNA for the CDR3: TGTGCCAGCAGCGCCAGACAGGGGGCCATTGGTGGCTACACCTTC. It translates to CASSARQGAIGGYTF.